This TCR beta chain was sequenced during a study of T cell repertoires in cytomegalovirus infection. Germline V gene data show CDR1 as SGHTA and CDR2 as FQGNSA. Trimming removed 1 base at V and 7 bases at J, with 16 bases between. This CDR3 spans 15 amino acids. This clonotype was seen only a few times. The antigen remains unidentified. One entry per CDR3 protein results from TCRdb running MiXCR on the reads. Among some 480,000 distinct CDR3 sequences listed, 30% to 35% were seen once. This specimen was cultured PBMCs, taken from culture after CMV antigen stimulation. This sequence originates from a human donor in good health (CMV status not recorded). Some clones in this sample may be carry-over from other donors' samples. V usage is TRBV7-2 and J usage is TRBJ1-2, with a possible D match to TRBD1 (6 bases). Written as DNA, the CDR3 is TGTGCCAGCAGCTTAGAGGCAGGGGTGGTAGCTGGCTACACCTTC. Protein product: CASSLEAGVVAGYTF.